The source of this T cell receptor beta chain is a study of Graves' ophthalmopathy and Graves' hyperthyroidism (dated by TCRdb to the late 2010s). Looking at the study overall: Peripheral blood was collected at initial diagnosis, prior to any treatment. In several hyperthyroidism patients, the T-cell repertoire of thyroid tissue was compared with the T-cell repertoire of blood. An independent validation cohort was composed of 18 to 20 hyperthyroidism patients and around 16 patients who later progressed from hyperthyroidism to ophthalmopathy. The approximately 98 discovery patients were randomly divided into training and test sets at a 7:3 ratio. TCR beta repertoire signatures were used to distinguish Graves' ophthalmopathy from Graves' hyperthyroidism and to predict progression to ophthalmopathy. After sampling, hyperthyroidism patients received methimazole starting at 30 mg daily, and ophthalmopathy patients received high-dose intravenous methylprednisolone. To explore V-J signatures distinguishing ophthalmopathy from hyperthyroidism, a discovery set of 100 patients (fewer than 45 ophthalmopathy, some 55 stable hyperthyroidism) was enrolled. In total, over 130 blood samples were TCR-sequenced: around 42 ophthalmopathy, about 75 hyperthyroidism and about 17 hyperthyroidism-to-ophthalmopathy patients.

Ophthalmopathy patients had moderately to severely active disease, Clinical Activity Score of at least 3, NOSPECS grade of at least 4, and disease duration under 3 months. Anyone with other autoimmune diseases, uncontrolled infections, pregnancy or lactation was excluded from the study. Diagnosis was based on clinical symptoms, serum thyroxine, TRAb, thyroid ultrasound and orbital computed tomography. PBMCs were isolated from 7.5 to 10 ml of fresh peripheral blood by Ficoll-Paque density gradient centrifugation. Trizol reagent was used to extract the total RNA, and its quality was then checked on an Agilent 2100 Bioanalyzer. Paper-wide results and their limitations: Sample size was not statistically predetermined, and group allocation was not concealed from the investigators. The 13-signature model separated ophthalmopathy from stable hyperthyroidism with 87.88% sensitivity and almost 84% specificity in cross-validation, and 80%/75% in the test set. Most of the expanded thyroid clonotypes with a frequency above 0.001 were also detected in blood, and it was suggested that the thyroid immune response may be reflected by blood repertoires. In validation, the model predicted ophthalmopathy progression with roughly 68% sensitivity and 72.22% specificity; 12 predicted patients were CT-confirmed with GO in a median of around 6 months.

This clonotype was counted ten times or more. It lacks a known antigen. It has no much larger one-base neighbor in the sample; base qualities were not kept. For repertoire sequencing, TCR beta CDR3 regions were amplified from RNA transcripts. The first round was an RT-PCR using HTBI primers with the Qiagen OneStep RT-PCR kit, and this first round was followed by a second-round multiplex PCR, then size selection and purification. Libraries were sequenced on an Illumina HiSeq2000 using paired-end 100 bp reads. The original pipeline was this. Reads were processed with SOAPnuke, discarding reads with adapters, uncalled bases, mean Phred below 15, or no exact constant-primer or identifier match. COPE v1.2.5 was used to merge the high-quality paired reads. Clonotypes were defined as unique nucleotide sequences and were aligned to IMGT TRB V, D and J references using MiTCR v1.1. Analysis was restricted to V-J combinations with a frequency above 0.0001, which covered 99.2% of repertoires. A TCR clonal expansion and chaos score per V-J combination was defined as the ratio of F50 clonal expansion to chaos observed in the TCRdist matrix. Features were reduced by Welch's t-statistics and random forest to some 13 V-J combinations, which fed a naive Bayes classifier. Thyroid-blood repertoire similarity was quantified with the Morisita-Horn index. The public reads were reanalyzed by TCRdb: fastp trimming at Q25, MiXCR alignment, in-frame beta chains only. Duplicate CDR3 protein sequences are folded into a single record with the most common DNA and genes. Here the V and J calls rest on TCRdb's processing, not on the authors' analysis. The sample table shows 170,000 or so distinct CDR3 sequences, and over 35% are seen once. Of the sample, less than 6% is held by the ten largest clones.

This TCR derives from a woman in her 40s with Graves' ophthalmopathy. Donor details come from another sample of the same person, matched by shared clones. Sample: peripheral blood.

The CDR3 is CASSSRTDYGYTF. The nucleotide sequence reads as follows: TGTGCCAGCAGTTCACGGACGGACTATGGCTACACCTTC. The chain links TRBV12-3 or TRBV12-4 with TRBJ1-2; no D gene call is confident. The CDR3, from cysteine to phenylalanine, totals 13 residues. Solely the CDR3 DNA is kept, with 39 bases framed from the first base. V was cut back by 4 bases and J by 3 bases, leaving a gap of 9 bases between them.